The rows below give T cell receptor beta chains drawn from one sample of a study of blood T cell repertoires in COVID-19. The table came from immunoSEQ multiplex PCR; TCRdb's copy has only in-frame clones and leaves some out. The sample has approximately 190,000 clones; around nine tenths are singletons. The specimen sequenced was peripheral blood. The receptors were sampled from a woman between 35 and 50 years old who had recovered from COVID-19. Each CDR3 is given with its conserved first and last residue. A D gene is named only where the DNA matches it firmly. Clone size is stated in some rows and not others, as once, few, many or a class when expanded.

>NA|16|NA|TRBV5-4|TRBJ1-2
TGTGCCAGCAGCTCCAGTCCAGGCGACATTAACTATGGCTACACCTTC
CASSSSPGDINYGYTF
>NA|15|TRBD2|TRBV9|TRBJ2-5
TGTGCCAGCAGCCCAAGCGGGAGTCACCAAGAGACCCAGTACTTC
CASSPSGSHQETQYF
>NA|16|TRBD1|TRBV20-1|TRBJ1-2
TGCAGTGCTAGTGGACAGGGGGGAATCACTAACTATGGCTACACCTTC
CSASGQGGITNYGYTF
>NA|19|TRBD1|TRBV7-8|TRBJ2-7
TGTGCCAGCAGCTTCGCATCGGGACAGACACCTTCGAGCTCCTACGAGCAGTACTTC
CASSFASGQTPSSSYEQYF
>NA|13|NA|TRBV19|TRBJ1-1
TGTGCCAGTAGTTCAACAGTGAACACTGAAGCTTTCTTT
CASSSTVNTEAFF
>once|14|NA|TRBV6-5|TRBJ2-7
TGTGCCAGCAGTTACTCTAGGGGCTCCTACGAGCAGTACTTC
CASSYSRGSYEQYF
>NA|15|NA|TRBV24-1|TRBJ2-5
TGTGCCACCAGTGATTTGGACTCTCGGAGAGAGACCCAGTACTTC
CATSDLDSRRETQYF
>NA|14|NA|TRBV24-1|TRBJ1-2
TGTGCCACCAGTGAGGGCGTGTGGAACTATGGCTACACCTTC
CATSEGVWNYGYTF
>NA|16|TRBD1|TRBV28|TRBJ2-7
TGTGCCAGCAGTCCCCCGGGACAGGGGGGCTCCTACGAGCAGTACTTC
CASSPPGQGGSYEQYF
>NA|13|TRBD2|TRBV4-2|TRBJ2-7
TGTGCCAGCAGCCAAGATACCGGCGGGAGTGCGTACTTC
CASSQDTGGSAYF
>few|14|TRBD2|TRBV28|TRBJ2-7
TGTGCCAGCAGTATTAGCGGGAGCTCCTACGAGCAGTACTTC
CASSISGSSYEQYF
>once|13|TRBD1|TRBV19|TRBJ2-3
TGTGCCAGCGGGACAGGACACACAGATACGCAGTATTTT
CASGTGHTDTQYF
>NA|13|NA|TRBV18|TRBJ1-1
TGTGCCAGCTCACCTCAGGGGAACACTGAAGCTTTCTTT
CASSPQGNTEAFF
>once|15|TRBD1|TRBV24-1|TRBJ2-5
TGTGCCACCAGTACCGGACAGAGCAGGGGGGAGACCCAGTACTTC
CATSTGQSRGETQYF
>NA|14|TRBD1|TRBV5-6|TRBJ1-5
TGTGCCAGCAGCTCGGGACAGGTCAATCAGCCCCAGCATTTT
CASSSGQVNQPQHF
>NA|14|NA|TRBV19|TRBJ1-5
TGTGCCAGTAGTATCTTAGGAGGCAATCAGCCCCAGCATTTT
CASSILGGNQPQHF
>NA|14|NA|TRBV6-1|TRBJ2-1
TGTGCCAGCAGTGAGGAGTCTAGCTACAATGAGCAGTTCTTC
CASSEESSYNEQFF
>NA|16|TRBD1|TRBV27|TRBJ2-1
TGTGCCAGCAGTTACAGGGCCAGGGGGTCCTACAATGAGCAGTTCTTC
CASSYRARGSYNEQFF
>NA|15|TRBD2|TRBV5-1|TRBJ2-2
TGCGCCAGCAGCTTGGACGGGACTAGCACCGGGGAGCTGTTTTTT
CASSLDGTSTGELFF
>few|13|TRBD2|TRBV5-4|TRBJ2-7
TGTGCCAGCAGCTTGGGGCGGGAGTACGAGCAGTACTTC
CASSLGREYEQYF
>NA|18|TRBD2|TRBV5-4|TRBJ2-7
TGTGCCAGCAGCGTAGGGTCCAGCGGGAGGTCATTCTCCTACGAGCAGTACTTC
CASSVGSSGRSFSYEQYF
>NA|15|NA|TRBV7-6|TRBJ2-4
TGTGCCAGCAGCTTATTTTCCCGGGCCAAAAACATTCAGTACTTC
CASSLFSRAKNIQYF
>NA|16|TRBD2|TRBV6-5|TRBJ2-1
TGTGCCAGCAGTTACGGGGCGGGAGTCTCCTACAATGAGCAGTTCTTC
CASSYGAGVSYNEQFF
>NA|14|NA|TRBV25-1|TRBJ2-1
TGTGCCAGCTCCGAGGGTGGAAGGTGGGGTGAGCAGTTCTTC
CASSEGGRWGEQFF
>NA|16|TRBD2|TRBV5-1|TRBJ2-7
TGCGCCAGCAGCCCTGGACTAGCGGGAGTTGGCTACGAGCAGTACTTC
CASSPGLAGVGYEQYF
>NA|14|TRBD2|TRBV27|TRBJ2-5
TGTGCCAGCAGGCCTCCGGGAGGGTTCGAGACCCAGTACTTC
CASRPPGGFETQYF
>NA|13|TRBD1|TRBV2|TRBJ1-3
TGTGCCAGCAAAGGGGGCTATGGAAACACCATATATTTT
CASKGGYGNTIYF
>NA|14|NA|TRBV29-1|TRBJ2-7
TGCAGCGTGGAGGAGCAAGCGGGTCCTCTAAGGCAGTACTTC
CSVEEQAGPLRQYF